The 31 T cell receptor beta chains reported below all come from one sample, sequenced in a study of blood T cells in healthy people across ages. Alongside a J-beta primer mix, a sample-barcoded 5' primer served in a second PCR lasting about 7 to 12 cycles. Each CDR3 protein is one row after TCRdb ran MiXCR on the 5' RACE reads. The repertoire has about 900,000 distinct CDR3 sequences, under 80% of them found once; the top ten carry around a quarter. Material for sequencing was blood. These receptors were taken from a man younger than 40 in good health.

CDR3 sequence (DNA): TGTGCCAGCAGTGAACACTTCTGGGAGACCCAGTTCTTC. This encodes CASSEHFWETQFF. The rearrangement uses TRBV25-1 and TRBJ2-1, with D maybe TRBD2 (5 bases). Germline lookup yields CDR1 MGHDK and CDR2 SYGVNS. The CDR3 has 13 residues. V lost 2 bases to trimming and J lost 13 bases, with 15 bases between them.

This clonotype occurred a few times. The chain is built from TRBV5-1 and TRBJ2-7; a possible D gene is TRBD2 (6 bases). V dropped 4 bases and J dropped 2 bases, with 19 bases sitting between them. Germline V gives CDR1 SGHRS, CDR2 YFSETQ. The CDR3 is 16 residues long. This chain's CDR3 is CASSPLGGPSAYEQYF. CDR3 bases: TGCGCCAGCAGCCCCTTGGGGGGTCCGAGCGCCTACGAGCAGTACTTC.

The chain recombines TRBV10-3 with TRBJ2-1, with 8 bases aligning to TRBD2. TRBJ2-7 matches the DNA end more closely, so the J call is doubtful. CDR3 length: 14 residues. CDR1 is ENHRY, CDR2 SYGVKD, per germline. The CDR3: CAISQGAGEAEQYF. The CDR3 coding sequence is TGTGCCATCAGCCAGGGAGCGGGGGAGGCAGAGCAGTACTTC.

The CDR3 reads CASSRNAFEAFF. As DNA, the CDR3 is TGTGCCAGCAGCCGAAACGCTTTTGAAGCTTTCTTT. The chain links TRBV13 to TRBJ1-1; D ambiguous. V gave up 5 bases and J gave up 7 bases, with 11 bases separating them. Germline CDR1 PRHDT, CDR2 FYEKMQ (reference sequence). The CDR3 is 12 amino acids.

This clonotype was counted a few times. The J gene is TRBJ2-1, the V gene TRBV10-3; 7 positions agree with TRBD1. This CDR3 spans 13 amino acids. The germline V gene has CDR1 ENHRY and CDR2 SYGVKD. Trimming cost V 8 bases and J 6 bases; bases outside gene matches: 7. CDR3 residues: CAIHRDSSNEQFF. The CDR3 nucleotides are TGTGCCATCCACCGGGACAGCTCCAATGAGCAGTTCTTC.

The chain links TRBV6-1 to TRBJ2-1; D is undetermined. V lost 3 bases, J lost 6 bases, and 6 bases lay in between. Germline CDR1 MNHNS, CDR2 SASEGT. CDR3 length equals 12 residues. The CDR3 nucleotides are TGTGCCAGCAGTGATGGTGTCAATGAGCAGTTCTTC. Residues: CASSDGVNEQFF.

The CDR3 sequence: CSASRSLNQPQHF. The CDR3 DNA is TGCAGCGCGAGCCGCTCACTTAATCAGCCCCAGCATTTT. The genes are TRBV29-1 and TRBJ1-5; D ambiguous. The CDR3 totals 13 residues. V shed 7 bases and J shed 4 bases, with 14 bases lying between them. In germline, CDR1 is SQVTM, CDR2 ANQGSEA.

This chain uses TRBV27 with TRBJ2-1; D not certain. The CDR3 runs 17 residues. With 3 bases removed from V and 1 base from J, the gap between germline ends came to 16 bases. CDR1 is MNHEY, CDR2 SMNVEV, per germline (reference sequence). This CDR3 is CASSLVPSARSYNEQFF. The CDR3 DNA sequence: TGTGCCAGCAGTTTGGTCCCCTCTGCGAGATCCTACAATGAGCAGTTCTTC.

This chain links TRBV2 with TRBJ1-2; 7 bases map to TRBD1. The length of the CDR3 is 14 residues. CDR1 SNHLY and CDR2 FYNNEI come from the germline V gene. The V and J ends lost 6 bases and 5 bases, in that order; junction bases with no gene match: 9. CDR3 nucleotide sequence: TGTGCCAGCAGCATCGCCCAGGGGGGGTATGGCTACACCTTC. The encoded protein is CASSIAQGGYGYTF.

CDR3: CSAGQNHEQYF. CDR3 coding DNA: TGCAGCGCGGGACAGAACCACGAGCAGTACTTC. The rearrangement joins TRBV29-1 to TRBJ2-4; 7 bases are a match to TRBD1. Matching the DNA end better, TRBJ2-7 makes the J call doubtful. The CDR3 length is 11 residues. Germline V gene sequence: CDR1 SQVTM, CDR2 ANQGSEA.

The chain's CDR3 is CASTNGDGDEQYF. DNA of the CDR3: TGTGCCAGCACCAACGGGGACGGAGATGAGCAGTACTTC. This chain joins TRBV6-2 or TRBV6-3 and TRBJ2-4, with D possibly being TRBD1 or TRBD2 (5 bases each). The CDR3 has 13 amino acids. The V gene lost 7 bases and the J gene lost 13 bases, with 20 bases spanning the gap. Germline V gives CDR1 MNHEY, CDR2 SVGEGT.

This clonotype was found once. This chain connects TRBV28 to TRBJ2-4, with TRBD2 as a possible D gene (7 bases). The end of the DNA fits TRBJ2-5 better, so the J call may be wrong. The CDR3 sequence is 15 residues long. Germline V lookup: CDR1 MDHEN, CDR2 SYDVKM. CDR3 region: CASRRAGAPQETQYF. The CDR3 DNA sequence: TGTGCCAGCAGGAGGGCGGGGGCCCCACAAGAGACCCAGTACTTC.

The rearrangement joins TRBV12-3 or TRBV12-4 to TRBJ2-1; the D is unclear. Trimming removed 9 bases at V and 7 bases at J, with 16 bases between. The CDR3 sequence is 13 residues long. The CDR3 loop reads CASKDFERNEQFF. CDR3 sequence (DNA): TGTGCCAGTAAGGATTTTGAACGGAATGAGCAGTTCTTC.

V is TRBV28 and J is TRBJ2-4; D unresolved. The J call may be faulty, since TRBJ2-7 better matches the DNA end. The length of the CDR3 is 12 residues. Germline CDR1 and CDR2: MDHEN and SYDVKM. The CDR3 region is CASSLWTYEQYF. The CDR3 nucleotides are TGTGCCAGCAGTTTATGGACCTACGAGCAGTACTTC.

This clonotype occurred a few times. This may arise from a read error, as a much more abundant clone is one base away. The chain combines TRBV12-3 or TRBV12-4 with TRBJ2-5; tentatively, D is TRBD2 (5 bases). V shed 5 bases and J shed 5 bases, with 12 bases lying between them. The CDR3 is 13 residues long. DNA for the CDR3: TGTGCCAGCAGTGTCGGGGAGAGGGAGACCCAGTACTTC. Its protein product is CASSVGERETQYF.

This clonotype was picked up a small number of times. V and J are TRBV29-1 and TRBJ2-6; D may correspond to TRBD1 or TRBD2 (5 bases each). The germline CDR1 and CDR2 sequences are SQVTM and ANQGSEA. There are 14 residues in the CDR3. With 5 bases removed from V and 6 bases from J, the gap between germline ends came to 14 bases. The CDR3, as DNA: TGCAGCGTTCACTCCTCCGGGACGGCCAACGTCCTGACTTTC. This codes for CSVHSSGTANVLTF. The complete variable domain, with remaining parts taken from reference TRBV29-1 and TRBJ2-6, reads SAVISQKPSRDICQRGTSLTIQCQVDSQVTMMFWYRQQPGQSLTLIATANQGSEATYESGFVIDKFPISRPNLTFSTLTVSNMSPEDSSIYLCSVHSSGTANVLTFGAGSRLTVL.

A note on this clonotype: Since a much larger clone is just one base distant, this may be a read error. The chain employs TRBV6-1 and TRBJ2-1; 7 bases match TRBD2. Per germline, CDR1 MNHNS and CDR2 SASEGT. The CDR3 contains 14 residues. The ends lost 7 bases at V and 10 bases at J; junction bases unmatched: 13. CDR3 sequence reads: CASKTGGSGYEQFF. CDR3 nucleotide sequence: TGTGCCAGCAAAACCGGGGGGTCCGGATACGAGCAGTTCTTC.

This clonotype has a count of ten or more. V is TRBV20-1 and J is TRBJ2-7, with TRBD1 identical over 10 bases. The CDR3 consists of 15 residues. V lost 0 bases and J lost 3; bases outside the gene matches: 5. Germline lookup yields CDR1 DFQATT and CDR2 SNEGSKA (reference sequence). The CDR3 DNA follows: TGCAGTGCTAGAGACCGGGACAGGGGACACTACGAGCAGTACTTC. Amino acids: CSARDRDRGHYEQYF.

V gene TRBV4-2 combines with J gene TRBJ2-3; 9 bases agree with TRBD1. Germline CDR1 LGHNA, CDR2 YNFKEQ. The CDR3 consists of 17 residues. V was pared by 8 bases and J by 2 bases, with 14 bases of the junction left unmatched. As DNA, the CDR3 is TGTGCCAGCGGGAGACAACAGGGGGCGACCGACACAGATACGCAGTATTTT. This sequence encodes CASGRQQGATDTDTQYF.

Only a few counts were recorded for this clonotype. This chain connects TRBV5-1 to TRBJ2-3; perhaps TRBD2 as D (5 bases). V was pared by 4 bases and J by 6 bases, with 9 bases between. This CDR3 comprises 12 residues. The germline V gene encodes CDR1 SGHRS and CDR2 YFSETQ. The CDR3 DNA is TGCGCCAGCAGCGGTAGCGCGGATACGCAGTATTTT. It is translated as CASSGSADTQYF.

This clonotype was counted a single time. The CDR3 reads CAIRSDRAKYNEQFF. CDR3 nucleotide sequence: TGTGCCATCAGATCCGACAGGGCAAAGTACAATGAGCAGTTCTTC. The chain is built from TRBV10-3 and TRBJ2-1; 7 bases match TRBD1. Trimming cost V 6 bases and J 4 bases; bases outside gene matches: 9. CDR3 length equals 15 residues. Germline V gene data show CDR1 as ENHRY and CDR2 as SYGVKD.

The rearrangement joins TRBV20-1 to TRBJ2-5, with 9 bases fitting TRBD1. The CDR3 loop spans 15 amino acids. The junction had 11 bases not matched to a gene; V was cut back by 5 bases and J by 4 bases. Germline V gene lookup returns CDR1 DFQATT and CDR2 SNEGSKA (reference sequence). CDR3 protein: CSAHRDRVAGETQYF. In nucleotides, the CDR3 is TGCAGTGCTCACCGGGACAGGGTGGCCGGAGAGACCCAGTACTTC.

This chain joins TRBV6-5 and TRBJ2-6; D assignment may be TRBD1 or TRBD2 (6 bases each). Germline V gene sequence: CDR1 MNHEY, CDR2 SVGAGI. The CDR3 consists of 15 residues. Between the trimmed V and J ends, which lost 7 bases and 0 bases, there was a span of 10 bases. The CDR3 loop reads CASKGGFSGANVLTF. DNA for the CDR3: TGTGCCAGCAAGGGGGGTTTCTCTGGGGCCAACGTCCTGACTTTC.

Here the CDR3 reads CASSLKTGGSETQFF. In DNA, the CDR3 is TGTGCCAGCAGCTTAAAGACAGGGGGTTCCGAGACCCAGTTCTTC. V gene TRBV7-3 combines with J gene TRBJ2-1, with 9 nucleotides matching TRBD1. The J segment lost 13 bases and the V segment lost 1 base, leaving 11 bases of the junction unmatched. The CDR3 contains 15 residues. The germline CDR1 and CDR2 sequences are SGHTA and FQGTGA.

The V gene is TRBV29-1, the J gene TRBJ1-5; D not certain. The CDR3 extends over 15 amino acids. Trimming took off 0 bases at V and 2 bases at J, with 11 bases between the two ends. CDR1 is SQVTM, CDR2 ANQGSEA, per germline. The CDR3 protein is CSVEDGRTRNQPQHF. As DNA, the CDR3 is TGCAGCGTTGAAGATGGGAGAACCCGCAATCAGCCCCAGCATTTT.

This chain links TRBV9 with TRBJ2-1; 12 bases fit TRBD2. This CDR3 has 14 amino acids. The germline V gene has CDR1 SGDLS and CDR2 YYNGEE. Trimming took 6 bases from V and 8 from J; bases not matched to a gene: 6. The CDR3 DNA is TGTGCCAGCAACCCTAGCGGGGGGGCCTATGAGCAGTTCTTC. It specifies CASNPSGGAYEQFF.

This chain connects TRBV7-9 to TRBJ2-2; TRBD1 aligns across 8 bases. J gave up 2 bases and V 2 bases, and 10 bases lay outside the gene matches. The germline gives CDR1 SEHNR, CDR2 FQNEAQ (reference sequence). CDR3 size: 18 residues. The CDR3 protein is CASSLRQGTIYNTGELFF. The CDR3 DNA reads as TGTGCCAGCAGCTTAAGACAGGGGACGATTTATAACACCGGGGAGCTGTTTTTT.

J is TRBJ1-6 and V is TRBV7-3; TRBD1 matches 11 bases. The CDR3 length is 15 residues. Trimming took 4 bases from V and 11 from J; bases not matched to a gene: 7. CDR1 and CDR2 (germline): SGHTA, FQGTGA. CDR3 sequence (DNA): TGTGCCAGCAGCTGGAAGGGACAGGGGGGTCCACCCCTCCACTTT. Amino acids: CASSWKGQGGPPLHF. Combining the CDR3 with reference TRBV7-3 and TRBJ1-6 gives the whole variable domain GAGVSQTPSNKVTEKGKYVELRCDPISGHTALYWYRQSLGQGPEFLIYFQGTGAADDSGLPNDRFFAVRPEGSVSTLKIQRTERGDSAVYLCASSWKGQGGPPLHFGNGTRLTVT.

The V gene is TRBV6-5, the J gene TRBJ2-5; D not resolved. From germline, CDR1 is MNHEY and CDR2 SVGAGI. Trimming shortened V by 1 base and J by 4 bases, and 10 bases separated the two germline ends. The CDR3 has 14 residues. DNA of the CDR3: TGTGCCAGCAGTTACTTGACGCTTCTAGAGACCCAGTACTTC. The encoded protein is CASSYLTLLETQYF.

V and J are TRBV25-1 and TRBJ2-4; D call uncertain. The J call could be wrong; TRBJ2-7 is a better fit for the DNA end. CDR1 is MGHDK, CDR2 SYGVNS, per germline. There are 14 residues in the CDR3. The chain's CDR3 is CASSSIALGYEQYF. The CDR3 nucleotides read TGTGCCAGCAGTTCCATCGCATTGGGTTACGAGCAGTACTTC.

The chain joins TRBV9 to TRBJ2-2; possibly TRBD2 for D (7 bases). V gave up 4 bases and J gave up 3 bases, with 22 bases separating them. Germline loops: CDR1 SGDLS, CDR2 YYNGEE. This CDR3 comprises 18 residues. This CDR3 reads CASSPLVGGGRDTGELFF. The CDR3, as DNA: TGTGCCAGCAGCCCCCTAGTCGGCGGGGGCAGGGACACCGGGGAGCTGTTTTTT. Drawing the rest from reference TRBV9 and TRBJ2-2, the complete variable domain is DSGVTQTPKHLITATGQRVTLRCSPRSGDLSVYWYQQSLDQGLQFLIQYYNGEERAKGNILERFSAQQFPDLHSELNLSSLELGDSALYFCASSPLVGGGRDTGELFFGEGSRLTVL.